This TCR beta chain appears in the sequencing data of a study of shared T cell receptors in the human thymus (dated by TCRdb to the early 2020s). Context from the whole study: The study examined how self-reactive, shared T-cell receptor alpha chains are generated in the human thymus.

Libraries were constructed by the immunoSEQ multiplex PCR assay. The clones in this table, taken by TCRdb from immuneACCESS, are in-frame only. Not every clone is retained; where verified, under half of the shortfall comes from an unresolved V gene, and the cause of the rest is unknown. The sample table contains 600,000 or so clones; only one count was recorded for around 87% of them. Approximately 0.0097% of the sample rests with the top ten. Of note for this clone: Its cognate antigen has yet to be identified. Per-nucleotide qualities are absent, and no much larger clonotype sits a single base away.

The CDR3 sequence holds 15 residues, the cysteine and phenylalanine included. Of the read, only the CDR3 DNA is kept; its 45 bases are in frame from base 1. The germline V gene supplies CDR1 MNHEY and CDR2 SVGAGI. The germline V end is reduced by 6 bases and the J end by 7 bases; junction bases left unmatched: 7. The sample was also reused in another study, on human thymus T cells. As that second study puts it: Donors were immunologically healthy infants undergoing open corrective cardiac surgery for congenital heart defects in Finland. Thymus tissue was collected as surgical resects that were removed during corrective cardiac surgery. Both the thymic and the peripheral blood repertoires appeared to show biased V and J gene segment usage. The related research found that thymic TCR repertoires overlapped highly between unrelated individuals. TCR alpha and beta repertoires from roughly 8 infant thymus samples and four related peripheral blood samples were characterized in the study. The infant donors were about 6 to 250 days old, and the cohort included about 6 males and a couple of females. Thymocytes were freed from the tissue by mechanical means and kept at -70 degrees C as pellets of 10-30 million cells. A QIAsymphony instrument was used to extract genomic DNA from frozen cell pellets. TCRB and TCRAD loci were amplified from a standardized quantity of quality-controlled genomic DNA using the immunoSEQ multiplex PCR assay. The amplicons spanned the V(D)J region and were long enough to cover the CDR3 and allow V and J genes to be identified. Through the commercial immunoSEQ service, the amplicons were sequenced on an Illumina platform. Primer bias and sequencing errors were corrected as previously described, and TCRAD and TCRB definitions were based on the IMGT database. Analysis of the repertoires was done with immunoSEQ Analyzer 3.0 and VDJTools and included basic statistics, V/J segment usage, diversity estimates, rarefaction and pairwise overlap. Diversity was estimated using the Chao1, ChaoE, Efron-Thisted, Shannon and inverse Simpson indices, and was also estimated on datasets down-sampled to the size of the smallest sample. Repertoire overlap was determined by strict matching of CDR3 nucleotide sequence, V gene and J gene, and Jaccard-based multidimensional scaling clustering was applied. On average, thymus samples gave roughly 800,000 unique TCRB clonotypes, whereas blood samples gave about 84,000.

Recombination connected TRBV6-5 to TRBJ2-1; 12 bases in the junction line up with TRBD2. Sequences were obtained from thymocytes. This TCR was recovered from a boy under two years old with a congenital heart defect. Donor details come from another sample of the same person, matched by shared clones. The encoded CDR3 is CASSRLAGVRNEQFF. The nucleotide sequence is TGTGCCAGCAGCCGACTAGCGGGAGTGAGAAATGAGCAGTTCTTC.